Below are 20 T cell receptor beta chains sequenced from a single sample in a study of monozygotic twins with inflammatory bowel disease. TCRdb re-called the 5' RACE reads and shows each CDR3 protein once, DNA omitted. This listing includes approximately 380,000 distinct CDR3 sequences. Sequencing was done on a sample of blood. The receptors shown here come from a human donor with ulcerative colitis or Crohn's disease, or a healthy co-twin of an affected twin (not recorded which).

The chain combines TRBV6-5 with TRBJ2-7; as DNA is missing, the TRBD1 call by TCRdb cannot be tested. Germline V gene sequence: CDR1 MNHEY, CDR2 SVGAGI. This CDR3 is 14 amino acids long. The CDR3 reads CASSLWTGRYEQYF.

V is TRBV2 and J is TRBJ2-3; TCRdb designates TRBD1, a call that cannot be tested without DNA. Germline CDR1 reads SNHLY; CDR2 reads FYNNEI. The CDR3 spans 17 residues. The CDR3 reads CASSPNAGTASADTQYF.

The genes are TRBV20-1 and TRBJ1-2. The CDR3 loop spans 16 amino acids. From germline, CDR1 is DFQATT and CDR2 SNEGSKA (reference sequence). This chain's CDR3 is CSARDGGRSENYGYTF.

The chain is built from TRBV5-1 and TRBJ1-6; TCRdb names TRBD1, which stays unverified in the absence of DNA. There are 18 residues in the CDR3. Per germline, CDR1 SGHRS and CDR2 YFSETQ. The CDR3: CASSLRSGATGGNSPLHF.

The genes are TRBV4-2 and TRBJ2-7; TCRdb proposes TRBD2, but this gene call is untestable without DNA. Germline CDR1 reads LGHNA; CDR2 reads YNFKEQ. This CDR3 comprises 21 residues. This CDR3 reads CASSPDQTWTSGGLLAYEQYF.

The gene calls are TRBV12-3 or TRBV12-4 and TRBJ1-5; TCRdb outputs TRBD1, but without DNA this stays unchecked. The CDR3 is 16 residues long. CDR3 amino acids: CASSPSEGRGNQPQHF.

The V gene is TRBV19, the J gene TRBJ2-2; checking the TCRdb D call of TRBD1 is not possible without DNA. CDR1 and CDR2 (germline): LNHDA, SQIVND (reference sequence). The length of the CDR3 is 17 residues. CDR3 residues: CASSTLRTGGVTGELFF.

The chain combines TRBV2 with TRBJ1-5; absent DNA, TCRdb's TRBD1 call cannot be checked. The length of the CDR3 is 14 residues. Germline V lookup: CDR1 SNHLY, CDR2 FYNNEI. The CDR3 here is CASSGPRADQPQHF.

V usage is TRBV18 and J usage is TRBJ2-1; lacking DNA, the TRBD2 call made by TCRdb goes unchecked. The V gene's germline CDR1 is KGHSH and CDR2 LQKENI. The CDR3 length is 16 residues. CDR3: CASSPSISSGVREQFF. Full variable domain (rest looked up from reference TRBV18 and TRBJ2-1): NAGVMQNPRHLVRRRGQEARLRCSPMKGHSHVYWYRQLPEEGLKFMVYLQKENIIDESGMPKERFSAEFPKEGPSILRIQQVVRGDSAAYFCASSPSISSGVREQFFGPGTRLTVL.

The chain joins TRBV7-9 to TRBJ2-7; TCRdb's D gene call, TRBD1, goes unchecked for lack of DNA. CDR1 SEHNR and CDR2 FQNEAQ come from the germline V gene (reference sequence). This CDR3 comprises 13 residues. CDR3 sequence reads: CASSFLSAGEQYF.

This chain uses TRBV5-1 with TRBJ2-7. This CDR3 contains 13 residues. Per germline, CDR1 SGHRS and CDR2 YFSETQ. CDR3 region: CASSTLGVYEQYF.

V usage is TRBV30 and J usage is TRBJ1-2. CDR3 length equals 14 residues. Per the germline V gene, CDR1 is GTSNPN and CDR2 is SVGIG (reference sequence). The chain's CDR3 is CAWSVTRNNYGYTF.

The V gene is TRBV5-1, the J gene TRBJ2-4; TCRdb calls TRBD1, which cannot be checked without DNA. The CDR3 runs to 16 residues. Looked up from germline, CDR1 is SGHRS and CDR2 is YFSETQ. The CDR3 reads CASSPRTGLGKNIQYF.

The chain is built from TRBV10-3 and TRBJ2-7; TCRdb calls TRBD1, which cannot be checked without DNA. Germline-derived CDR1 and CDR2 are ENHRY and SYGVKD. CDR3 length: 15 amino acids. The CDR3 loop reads CAISESSGVPYEQYF.

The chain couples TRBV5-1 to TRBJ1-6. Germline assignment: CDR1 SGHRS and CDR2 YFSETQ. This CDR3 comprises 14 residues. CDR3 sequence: CASSLGHLRSPLHF.

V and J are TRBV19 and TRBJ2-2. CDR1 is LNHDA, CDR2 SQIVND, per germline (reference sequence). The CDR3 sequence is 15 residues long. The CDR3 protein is CASTDNPKRTGELFF.

This chain's CDR3 is CASSPTSSLNTEAFF. J is TRBJ1-1 and V is TRBV5-1. CDR3 length: 15 residues. Germline V gives CDR1 SGHRS, CDR2 YFSETQ.

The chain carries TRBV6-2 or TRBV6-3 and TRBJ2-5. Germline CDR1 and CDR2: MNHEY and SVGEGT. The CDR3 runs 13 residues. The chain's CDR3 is CASSYLGLETQYF.

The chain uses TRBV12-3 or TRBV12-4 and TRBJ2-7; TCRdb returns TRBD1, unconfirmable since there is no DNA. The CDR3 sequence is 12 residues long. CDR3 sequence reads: CASSRDIYEQYF.

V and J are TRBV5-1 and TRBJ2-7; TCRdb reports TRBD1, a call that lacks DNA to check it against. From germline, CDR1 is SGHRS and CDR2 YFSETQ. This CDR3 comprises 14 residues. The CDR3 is CASSFNRDSYEQYF.